The 25 T cell receptor beta chains listed next were all sequenced from one sample in a study of blood T cells in healthy people across ages. Through a sample-barcoded 5' primer and a J-beta primer mix, a second PCR was run for roughly 6 to 12 cycles. TCRdb reprocessed the 5' RACE reads via MiXCR and lists one record per CDR3 protein. The sample has 800,000 to 950,000 distinct CDR3 sequences; 29% are singletons. The same data also went into a second study, on T cells of mothers and their children.

The sample was blood. These receptors were collected from a woman between 40 and 50 years old in good health.

At least ten counts were recorded for this clonotype. The chain is built from TRBV6-5 and TRBJ2-4; D is unclear. Germline values: CDR1 MNHEY, CDR2 SVGAGI. With 0 bases removed from V and 1 base from J, the gap between germline ends came to 1 base. The CDR3 sequence is 13 residues long. CDR3 DNA: TGTGCCAGCAGTTACTCGGCCAAAAACATTCAGTACTTC. Its translation is CASSYSAKNIQYF.

The V call is TRBV5-6, the J call TRBJ2-4; 11 bases are a match to TRBD2. The length of the CDR3 is 19 residues. Germline trimming cut 1 base from V and 0 bases from J; bases unmatched to any gene: 9. CDR1 and CDR2 (germline): SGHDT, YYEEEE. CDR3 sequence reads: CASSLSPTSGTLAKNIQYF. CDR3 in DNA: TGTGCCAGCAGCTTGAGCCCGACTAGCGGGACCTTAGCCAAAAACATTCAGTACTTC.

This clonotype showed up just a few times. This rearrangement joins TRBV7-2 to TRBJ1-1; D unclear. CDR3 size: 13 residues. Per germline, CDR1 SGHTA and CDR2 FQGNSA. Trimming cost V 5 bases and J 5 bases, with 12 bases left between them. For the CDR3, the DNA is TGTGCCAGCAGCCCTAGGGTTACGACTGAAGCTTTCTTT. Translating it yields CASSPRVTTEAFF.

This clonotype was counted at least ten times. The chain combines TRBV15 with TRBJ1-6; unclear D gene. The CDR3 has 14 amino acids. V dropped 0 bases and J dropped 7 bases, with 7 bases sitting between them. CDR1 and CDR2 from the germline V gene are LNHNV and YYDKDF (reference sequence). The CDR3 DNA reads TGTGCCACCAGCAGAGACCCAAACAATTCACCCCTCCACTTT. It is translated as CATSRDPNNSPLHF.

This clonotype was seen only a few times. A much larger clone differs by one base, so this may be a read error. The J gene is TRBJ1-2, the V gene TRBV6-4; D is unclear. The germline gives CDR1 MRHNA, CDR2 SNTAGT. The CDR3 has 14 residues. Here the CDR3 reads CASRDSGGLYGYTF. CDR3 bases: TGTGCCAGCAGGGACTCCGGAGGGCTCTATGGCTACACCTTC.

The chain employs TRBV4-3 and TRBJ1-1, with a possible D match to TRBD1 (6 bases). This CDR3 is 16 amino acids long. Germline V CDR1 and CDR2: LGHNA, YSLEER. V was pared by 1 base and J by 5 bases, with 17 bases between. In DNA, the CDR3 is TGCGCCAGCAGCCAAGGGGACACCCGGGAAGGGACTGAAGCTTTCTTT. Translation: CASSQGDTREGTEAFF.

The chain is built from TRBV24-1 and TRBJ2-3; D tentatively reads TRBD1 or TRBD2 (5 bases each). Germline loops: CDR1 KGHDR, CDR2 SFDVKD. This CDR3 contains 15 residues. Deletions cut 1 base from V and 5 bases from J, with 12 bases between. The CDR3 is CATSDLSGAGDTQYF. CDR3 nucleotides: TGTGCCACCAGTGATTTATCCGGGGCTGGAGATACGCAGTATTTT.

Many counts were recorded for this clonotype. The V call is TRBV20-1, the J call TRBJ2-7; D unclear. From germline, CDR1 is DFQATT and CDR2 SNEGSKA (reference sequence). Deletions cut 5 bases from V and 5 bases from J, with 10 bases between. The CDR3 covers 11 residues. CDR3 DNA sequence: TGCAGTGCTGGAATCGGTCACGAGCAGTACTTC. Translating it yields CSAGIGHEQYF.

This clonotype was detected only a few times. The chain couples TRBV7-9 to TRBJ1-5; D is possibly TRBD1 (5 bases). CDR3 length: 15 residues. V was cut by 1 base and J by 6 bases, with 13 bases left in between. Germline V lookup: CDR1 SEHNR, CDR2 FQNEAQ (reference sequence). DNA of the CDR3: TGTGCCAGCAGCTTAGGGGACCTGGTGAGTCAGCCCCAGCATTTT. Encoded protein: CASSLGDLVSQPQHF.

This clonotype was seen ten or more times. The V call is TRBV6-1, the J call TRBJ2-7; D not resolved. The germline CDR1 and CDR2 sequences are MNHNS and SASEGT. The CDR3 has 12 residues. The V end lost 4 bases, the J end lost 7 bases, and 11 bases lay between the germline ends. The CDR3 spells CASSVSPSEQYF. The DNA of the CDR3 is TGTGCCAGCAGTGTATCCCCCTCGGAGCAGTACTTC.

This clonotype was detected once. The CDR3 bases are TGTGCCACCAGCGGCGGGAGGAATTCACCCCTCCACTTT. The encoded protein is CATSGGRNSPLHF. The chain links TRBV15 to TRBJ1-6, with D hard to call. Germline loops: CDR1 LNHNV, CDR2 YYDKDF (reference sequence). The CDR3 extends over 13 amino acids. Trimming pared 5 bases from V and 7 bases from J, leaving 9 bases between.

The chain recombines TRBV20-1 with TRBJ2-2, with TRBD2 matching over 7 bases. V gave up 2 bases and J gave up 4 bases; unmatched junction bases: 4. The CDR3 covers 14 residues. Germline V gene data show CDR1 as DFQATT and CDR2 as SNEGSKA (reference sequence). CDR3 DNA sequence: TGCAGTGCTAGATTCGCGGGAGCCACCGGGGAGCTGTTTTTT. Protein: CSARFAGATGELFF.

This clonotype was observed many times. V gene TRBV27 combines with J gene TRBJ2-7; D gene uncertain. The CDR3 loop spans 13 amino acids. The germline CDR1 and CDR2 sequences are MNHEY and SMNVEV (reference sequence). V was clipped by 3 bases and J by 3 bases, with 9 bases between them. CDR3 sequence reads: CASSLGRGYEQYF. The CDR3 DNA sequence: TGTGCCAGCAGTTTGGGCCGAGGCTACGAGCAGTACTTC.

The chain joins TRBV28 to TRBJ1-1, with TRBD1 as a possible D gene (5 bases). There are 15 residues in the CDR3. V lost 7 bases to trimming and J lost 4 bases, with 19 bases between them. Germline CDR1 is MDHEN and CDR2 is SYDVKM. The CDR3 protein is CASTLLKGVRTEAFF. For the CDR3, the DNA is TGTGCCAGCACTCTCTTAAAAGGGGTGCGCACTGAAGCTTTCTTT.

V gene TRBV6-6 combines with J gene TRBJ1-1; no firm D call. Germline values: CDR1 MNHNY, CDR2 SVGAGI (reference sequence). The CDR3 consists of 14 residues. Trimming left V 6 bases short and J 0 bases short, with 11 bases between. CDR3 in amino acids: CASRKADMNTEAFF. The CDR3 DNA sequence: TGTGCCAGCAGAAAGGCAGACATGAACACTGAAGCTTTCTTT.

This clonotype was counted only a few times. The chain joins TRBV5-1 to TRBJ2-4, with D possibly called TRBD1 or TRBD2 (5 bases each). The CDR3 loop spans 14 amino acids. The germline V and J ends were trimmed by 6 bases and 5 bases, with 15 bases remaining between them. Germline loops: CDR1 SGHRS, CDR2 YFSETQ. This CDR3 reads CASTTNVGENIQYF. CDR3 bases: TGCGCCAGCACCACAAACGTGGGGGAAAACATTCAGTACTTC.

This clonotype was observed a few times. The V and J genes are TRBV27 and TRBJ2-5; 9 bases map to TRBD2. Losses at the gene ends were 10 bases for V and 5 bases for J; bases not matched to a gene: 14. Germline loops: CDR1 MNHEY, CDR2 SMNVEV (reference sequence). The CDR3 length is 15 residues. DNA for the CDR3: TGTGCCACACGAAGGGCGGGGGGGCCGGGTGAGACCCAGTACTTC. Translated, it gives CATRRAGGPGETQYF.

This clonotype appeared many times. The V call is TRBV9, the J call TRBJ2-5; D unclear. The CDR3 runs 13 residues. Looked up from germline, CDR1 is SGDLS and CDR2 is YYNGEE. V was shortened by 0 bases and J by 2 bases, with 5 bases between the two germline ends. CDR3 in DNA: TGTGCCAGCAGCGTAGGCACTCAAGAGACCCAGTACTTC. Residues: CASSVGTQETQYF.

This clonotype occurred a few times. The gene calls are TRBV10-3 and TRBJ2-5, with a tentative D call TRBD1 (5 bases). Looked up from germline, CDR1 is ENHRY and CDR2 is SYGVKD. V dropped 8 bases and J dropped 11 bases, with 21 bases sitting between them. This CDR3 spans 13 amino acids. CDR3 sequence reads: CAIQKGVYNEQYF. The CDR3 DNA follows: TGTGCCATCCAGAAAGGGGTTTACAATGAGCAGTACTTC.

V gene TRBV18 combines with J gene TRBJ1-5; D might be TRBD1 (5 bases). The CDR3 spans 16 residues. Per the germline V gene, CDR1 is KGHSH and CDR2 is LQKENI. The V end lost 3 bases, the J end lost 0 bases, and 12 bases lay between the germline ends. CDR3 protein: CASSPWGTDSNQPQHF. In DNA, the CDR3 is TGTGCCAGCTCACCCTGGGGGACCGATAGCAATCAGCCCCAGCATTTT.

This clonotype was recorded many times. V is TRBV2 and J is TRBJ1-1; D is ambiguous. Germline V gene sequence: CDR1 SNHLY, CDR2 FYNNEI. This CDR3 region has 12 residues. V gave up 8 bases and J gave up 3 bases, with 10 bases separating them. Written as DNA, the CDR3 is TGTGCCAGCGTAGGGTTGGACACTGAAGCTTTCTTT. Residues: CASVGLDTEAFF.

A few counts support this clonotype. This chain connects TRBV27 to TRBJ1-2; possible D gene TRBD1, 5 bases. This CDR3 is built from 15 residues. The V end was cut by 2 bases, the J end by 6 bases, with 16 bases between. Germline V CDR1 and CDR2: MNHEY, SMNVEV (reference sequence). CDR3 loop: CASSLLGDFVDGYTF. The CDR3 DNA sequence: TGTGCCAGCAGTTTACTGGGGGATTTTGTGGATGGCTACACCTTC.

This clonotype has only a few counts. The chain uses TRBV20-1 and TRBJ1-5; 7 nucleotides match TRBD1. The V gene end was trimmed by 3 bases and the J gene end by 0 bases; junction bases not matched to a gene: 5. The CDR3 covers 15 residues. Germline V CDR1 and CDR2: DFQATT, SNEGSKA (reference sequence). The CDR3 nucleotides are TGCAGTGCTAGGACGGGACAGCCTAGCAATCAGCCCCAGCATTTT. It codes for CSARTGQPSNQPQHF.

The rearrangement joins TRBV19 to TRBJ1-1; tentatively, D is TRBD1 (6 bases). With 7 bases removed from V and 5 bases from J, the gap between germline ends came to 11 bases. The CDR3 spans 12 residues. Germline CDR1 and CDR2: LNHDA and SQIVND (reference sequence). The CDR3 loop is CASNGGWTEAFF. CDR3 in DNA: TGTGCCAGTAACGGGGGCTGGACTGAAGCTTTCTTT. The variable domain in full, completed from reference TRBV19 and TRBJ1-1, reads DGGITQSPKYLFRKEGQNVTLSCEQNLNHDAMYWYRQDPGQGLRLIYYSQIVNDFQKGDIAEGYSVSREKKESFPLTVTSAQKNPTAFYLCASNGGWTEAFFGQGTRLTVV.

J is TRBJ1-2 and V is TRBV9; 9 nucleotides line up with TRBD1. Germline loops: CDR1 SGDLS, CDR2 YYNGEE. The CDR3 extends over 14 amino acids. Losses at the gene ends were 3 bases for V and 3 bases for J; bases not matched to a gene: 3. The CDR3: CASSATGGYYGYTF. CDR3 sequence (DNA): TGTGCCAGCAGCGCAACAGGGGGCTACTATGGCTACACCTTC.